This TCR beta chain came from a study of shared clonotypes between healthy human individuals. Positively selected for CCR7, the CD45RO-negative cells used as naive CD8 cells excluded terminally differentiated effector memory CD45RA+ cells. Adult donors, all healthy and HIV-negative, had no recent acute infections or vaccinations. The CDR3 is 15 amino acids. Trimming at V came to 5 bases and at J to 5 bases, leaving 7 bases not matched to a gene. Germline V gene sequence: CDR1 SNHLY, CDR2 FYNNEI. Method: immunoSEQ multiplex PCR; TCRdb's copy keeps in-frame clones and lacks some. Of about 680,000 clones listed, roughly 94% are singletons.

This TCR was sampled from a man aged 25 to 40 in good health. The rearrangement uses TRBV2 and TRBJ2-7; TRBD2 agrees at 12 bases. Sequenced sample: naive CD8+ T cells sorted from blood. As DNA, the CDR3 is TGTGCCAGCAGTAGCGGACTAGCGGGGCAGGACGAGCAGTACTTC. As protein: CASSSGLAGQDEQYF.